Sequencing of this TCR beta chain was carried out in a study of blood T cells in healthy people across ages. Study-wide results and limits: Compared with aged donors, long-lived donors showed fewer expanded clones, suggesting selection.

This clonotype appeared a few times. Antigen: not known. CDR3 length equals 12 residues. From germline, CDR1 is MNHEY and CDR2 SVGAGI. V was cut by 8 bases and J by 5 bases, with 10 bases left in between. Sample-barcoded 5' priming and a J-beta primer mix drove a second PCR of about 6 to 12 cycles. MiXCR, applied by TCRdb to the 5' RACE reads, yields one record per CDR3 protein. The sample records more than 500,000 distinct CDR3 sequences, 25% to 30% being singletons. This receptor was obtained from a woman aged 70-85 years in good health. J is TRBJ2-4 and V is TRBV6-5; unclear D gene. The sample taken for sequencing was blood. The CDR3: CASSASENIQYF. CDR3 DNA sequence: TGTGCCAGCTCAGCCTCCGAAAACATTCAGTACTTC.